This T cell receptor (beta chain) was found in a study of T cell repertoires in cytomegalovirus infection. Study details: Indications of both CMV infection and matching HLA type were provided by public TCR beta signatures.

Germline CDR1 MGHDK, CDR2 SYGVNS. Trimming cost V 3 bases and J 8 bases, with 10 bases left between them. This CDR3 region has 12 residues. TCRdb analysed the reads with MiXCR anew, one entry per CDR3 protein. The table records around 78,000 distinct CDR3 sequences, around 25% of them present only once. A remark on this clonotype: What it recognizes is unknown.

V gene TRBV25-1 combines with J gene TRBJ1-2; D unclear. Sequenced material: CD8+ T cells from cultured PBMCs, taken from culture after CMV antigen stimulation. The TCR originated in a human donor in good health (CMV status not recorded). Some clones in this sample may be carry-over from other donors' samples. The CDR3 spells CASSETIEGYTF. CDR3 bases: TGTGCCAGCAGTGAGACCATCGAGGGCTACACCTTC.